This T cell receptor (beta chain) was recovered during a study of T cell responses to AZD1222 COVID-19 vaccine. Study-wide results and limits: Donors were chiefly white British, with a greater number of females, and clonal diversity was perhaps underestimated.

Notes on this clone: Its matching antigen is unknown.

Analysis merged second doses at about 4 or about 12 weeks. The method was immunoSEQ multiplex PCR; TCRdb's version includes in-frame clones alone and lacks a portion of them. The sample lists some 280,000 clones, 94% seen once, with less than 0.6% in the top ten. Trimming removed 4 bases from V and 3 bases from J, with 7 bases in between. Germline V gene lookup returns CDR1 SGHRS and CDR2 YFSETQ. This CDR3 has 13 residues. The clonotype comes from an adult who received the AZD1222 COVID-19 vaccine. This specimen consisted of peripheral blood, obtained 28 days after the second AZD1222 dose. The chain employs TRBV5-1 and TRBJ2-2; D gene unclear. CDR3 DNA: TGCGCCAGCAGCCCGCGCTACACCGGGGAGCTGTTTTTT. Its protein is CASSPRYTGELFF.